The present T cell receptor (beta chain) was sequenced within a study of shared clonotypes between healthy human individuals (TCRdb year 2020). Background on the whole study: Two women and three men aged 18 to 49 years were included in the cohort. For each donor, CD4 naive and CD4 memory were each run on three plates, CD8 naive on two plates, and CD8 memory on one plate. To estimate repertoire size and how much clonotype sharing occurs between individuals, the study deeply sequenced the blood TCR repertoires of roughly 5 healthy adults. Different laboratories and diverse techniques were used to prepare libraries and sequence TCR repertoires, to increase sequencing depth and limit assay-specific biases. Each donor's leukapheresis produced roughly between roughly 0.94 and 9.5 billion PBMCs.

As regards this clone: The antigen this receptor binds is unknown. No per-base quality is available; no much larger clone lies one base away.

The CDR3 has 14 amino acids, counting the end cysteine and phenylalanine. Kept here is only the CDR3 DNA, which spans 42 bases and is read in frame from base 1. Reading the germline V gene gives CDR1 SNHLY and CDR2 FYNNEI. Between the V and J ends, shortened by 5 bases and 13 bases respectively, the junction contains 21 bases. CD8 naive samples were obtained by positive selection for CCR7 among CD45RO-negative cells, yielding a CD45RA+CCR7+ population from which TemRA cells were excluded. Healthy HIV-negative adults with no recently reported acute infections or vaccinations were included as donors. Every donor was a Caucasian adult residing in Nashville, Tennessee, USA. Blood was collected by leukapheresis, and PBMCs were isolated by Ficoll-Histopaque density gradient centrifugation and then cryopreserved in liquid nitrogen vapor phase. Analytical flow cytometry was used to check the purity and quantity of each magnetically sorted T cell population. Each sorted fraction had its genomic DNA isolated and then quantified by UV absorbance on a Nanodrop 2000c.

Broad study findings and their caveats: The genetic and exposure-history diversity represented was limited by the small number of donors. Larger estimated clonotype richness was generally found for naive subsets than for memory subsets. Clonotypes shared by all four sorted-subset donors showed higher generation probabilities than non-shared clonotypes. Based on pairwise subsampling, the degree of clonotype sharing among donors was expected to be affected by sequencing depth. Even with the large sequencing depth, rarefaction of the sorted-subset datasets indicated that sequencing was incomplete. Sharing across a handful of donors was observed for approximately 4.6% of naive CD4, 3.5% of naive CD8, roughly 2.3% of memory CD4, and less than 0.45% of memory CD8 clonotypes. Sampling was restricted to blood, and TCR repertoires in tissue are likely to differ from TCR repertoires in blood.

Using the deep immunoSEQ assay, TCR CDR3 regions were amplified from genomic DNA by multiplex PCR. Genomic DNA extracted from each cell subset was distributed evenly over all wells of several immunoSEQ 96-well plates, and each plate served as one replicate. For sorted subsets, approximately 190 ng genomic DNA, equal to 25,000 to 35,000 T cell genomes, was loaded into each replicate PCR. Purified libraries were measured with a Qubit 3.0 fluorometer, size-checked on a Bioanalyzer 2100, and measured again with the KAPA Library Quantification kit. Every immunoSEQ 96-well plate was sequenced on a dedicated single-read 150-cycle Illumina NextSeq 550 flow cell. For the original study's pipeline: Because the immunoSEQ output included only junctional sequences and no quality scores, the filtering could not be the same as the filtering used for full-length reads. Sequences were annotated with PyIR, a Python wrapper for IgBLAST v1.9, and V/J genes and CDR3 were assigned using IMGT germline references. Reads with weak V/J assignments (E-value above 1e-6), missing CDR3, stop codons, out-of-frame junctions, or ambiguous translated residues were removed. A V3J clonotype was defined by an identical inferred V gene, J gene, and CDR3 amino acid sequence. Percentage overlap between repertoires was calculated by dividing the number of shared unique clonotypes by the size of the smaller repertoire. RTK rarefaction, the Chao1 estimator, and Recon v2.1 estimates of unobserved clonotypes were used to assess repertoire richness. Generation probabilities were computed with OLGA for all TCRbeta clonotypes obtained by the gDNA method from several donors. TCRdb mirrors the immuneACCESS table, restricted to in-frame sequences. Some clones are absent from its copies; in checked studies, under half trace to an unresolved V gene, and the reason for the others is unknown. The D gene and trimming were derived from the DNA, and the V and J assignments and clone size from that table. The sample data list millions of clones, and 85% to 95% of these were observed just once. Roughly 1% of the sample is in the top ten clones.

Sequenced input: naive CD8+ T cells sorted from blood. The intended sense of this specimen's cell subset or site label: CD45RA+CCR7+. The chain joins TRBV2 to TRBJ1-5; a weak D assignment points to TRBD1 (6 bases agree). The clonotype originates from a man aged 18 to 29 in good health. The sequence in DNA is TGTGCCAGCAGTCCTACGGGACAAGGGACCTCGCAGCATTTT. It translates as CASSPTGQGTSQHF. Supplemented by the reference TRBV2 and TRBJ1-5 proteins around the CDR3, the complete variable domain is EPEVTQTPSHQVTQMGQEVILRCVPISNHLYFYWYRQILGQKVEFLVSFYNNEISEKSEIFDDQFSVERPDGSNFTLKIRSTKLEDSAMYFCASSPTGQGTSQHFGDGTRLSIL.